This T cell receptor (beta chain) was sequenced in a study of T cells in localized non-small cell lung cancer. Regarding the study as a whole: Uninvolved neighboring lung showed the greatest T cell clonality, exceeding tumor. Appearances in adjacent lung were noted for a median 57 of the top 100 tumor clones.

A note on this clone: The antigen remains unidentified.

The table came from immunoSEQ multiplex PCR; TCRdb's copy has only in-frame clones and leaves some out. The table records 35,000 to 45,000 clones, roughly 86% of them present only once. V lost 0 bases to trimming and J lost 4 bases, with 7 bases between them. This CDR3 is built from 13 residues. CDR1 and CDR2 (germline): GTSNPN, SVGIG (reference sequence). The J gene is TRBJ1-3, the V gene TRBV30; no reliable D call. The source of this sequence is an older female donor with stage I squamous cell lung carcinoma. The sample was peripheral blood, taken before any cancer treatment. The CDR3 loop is CAWSVEFGNTIYF. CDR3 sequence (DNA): TGTGCCTGGAGTGTAGAGTTCGGAAACACCATATATTTT.